The 30 T cell receptor beta chains below all came from one sample that was sequenced in a study of OX40 agonist ivuxolimab in advanced cancers. The library was made by the immunoSEQ multiplex PCR assay. TCRdb re-hosts the immuneACCESS table, in-frame sequences only. Its copies lack some clones; in the studies checked, an unresolved V gene accounts for under half of them, and the cause for the rest is not known. The sample table records about 94,000 clones; approximately 94% of these occur just once. The ten most abundant clones make up around 0.17% of the sample. Sequencing was performed on CD4+ or CD8+ T cells sorted from blood, taken in a trial of the OX40 agonist ivuxolimab. The receptors here all came from an adult with an advanced solid tumor such as melanoma, head and neck, liver or kidney cancer.

The chain joins TRBV2 to TRBJ2-7; no definite D call. The CDR3 has 12 amino acids. Trimming stripped 3 bases from V and 7 bases from J, with 10 bases between. Germline V CDR1 and CDR2: SNHLY, FYNNEI. The CDR3 spells CASSEAFLEQYF. For the CDR3, the DNA is TGTGCCAGCAGTGAGGCCTTCTTGGAGCAGTACTTC.

The V call is TRBV5-1, the J call TRBJ2-7; 9 bases match TRBD2. Germline CDR1 SGHRS, CDR2 YFSETQ. There are 15 residues in the CDR3. With V trimmed by 4 bases and J by 2 bases, 7 bases remained unmatched. CDR3 loop: CASSLRREGTYEQYF. CDR3 nucleotide sequence: TGCGCCAGCAGCCTGCGGCGGGAGGGGACCTACGAGCAGTACTTC.

The sample holds one count of this clone. The gene calls are TRBV28 and TRBJ2-1, with no clear D. V lost 5 bases to trimming and J lost 3 bases, with 5 bases between them. This CDR3 is 12 amino acids long. Germline assignment: CDR1 MDHEN and CDR2 SYDVKM. This CDR3 is CASSASYNEQFF. As DNA, the CDR3 is TGTGCCAGCAGTGCCAGCTACAATGAGCAGTTCTTC.

The chain is built from TRBV7-2 and TRBJ1-2; 7 bases line up with TRBD1. The germline V gene encodes CDR1 SGHTA and CDR2 FQGNSA. V gave up 5 bases and J gave up 5 bases; unmatched junction bases: 11. There are 15 residues in the CDR3. In nucleotides, the CDR3 is TGTGCCAGCAGCCGCGGGAGACAGGGTTCGTATGGCTACACCTTC. This sequence encodes CASSRGRQGSYGYTF. Variable domain in full (rest from reference TRBV7-2 and TRBJ1-2): GAGVSQSPSNKVTEKGKDVELRCDPISGHTALYWYRQSLGQGLEFLIYFQGNSAPDKSGLPSDRFSAERTGGSVSTLTIQRTQQEDSAVYLCASSRGRQGSYGYTFGSGTRLTVV.

The V call is TRBV27, the J call TRBJ2-7, with D possibly TRBD1 on 6 matching bases. The CDR3 totals 14 residues. Germline V gene sequence: CDR1 MNHEY, CDR2 SMNVEV (reference sequence). Trimming stripped 2 bases from V and 1 base from J, with 9 bases between. The CDR3: CASSLNRVSYEQYF. The DNA of the CDR3 is TGTGCCAGCAGTTTAAACAGGGTGTCCTACGAGCAGTACTTC.

The V call is TRBV27, the J call TRBJ2-2, with 11 bases that match TRBD2. Germline values: CDR1 MNHEY, CDR2 SMNVEV (reference sequence). The CDR3 covers 15 residues. V lost 6 bases and J lost 3; bases outside the gene matches: 3. CDR3 coding DNA: TGTGCCAGCAGCAGACTAGCGGGGTACACCGGGGAGCTGTTTTTT. Its protein product is CASSRLAGYTGELFF.

The chain joins TRBV6-1 to TRBJ1-1; D ambiguous. Germline V CDR1 and CDR2: MNHNS, SASEGT. The CDR3 is 14 amino acids. The V end was cut by 5 bases, the J end by 4 bases, with 14 bases between. Written as DNA, the CDR3 is TGTGCCAGCAGTTTATCAGCCTTATCCACTGAAGCTTTCTTT. The encoded protein is CASSLSALSTEAFF.

A remark on this clone: Other DNA sequences from this sample encode an identical CDR3 as well. V and J are TRBV4-1 and TRBJ2-5, with 9 bases fitting TRBD1. Trimming cost V 5 bases and J 7 bases; bases outside gene matches: 17. The CDR3 extends over 17 amino acids. In germline, CDR1 is MGHRA, CDR2 YSYEKL. The CDR3 DNA reads as TGCGCCAGCAGCGCTACAACACAGGGGGCGGGGCGGGGGACCCAGTACTTC. Translation gives CASSATTQGAGRGTQYF.

V gene TRBV2 combines with J gene TRBJ2-5; TRBD1 or TRBD2 may be the D gene (5 bases each). Trimming pared 10 bases from V and 3 bases from J, leaving 21 bases between. This CDR3 contains 15 residues. CDR1 is SNHLY, CDR2 FYNNEI, per germline. The CDR3 nucleotides read TGTGCCACCGTTAGGGGACCCGGGCCAGAAGAGACCCAGTACTTC. It codes for CATVRGPGPEETQYF.

In DNA, the CDR3 is TGTGCCAGCAGCGTCCGGGACTCTATAACATTCAATCAGCCCCAGCATTTT. Its protein product is CASSVRDSITFNQPQHF. The chain links TRBV5-5 to TRBJ1-5, with a possible D match to TRBD1 (5 bases). This CDR3 comprises 17 residues. Looked up from germline, CDR1 is SGHKS and CDR2 is YYEKEE (reference sequence). Trimming stripped 4 bases from V and 3 bases from J, with 20 bases between.

The chain carries TRBV2 and TRBJ2-7, with D perhaps matching TRBD2 (6 bases). V was pared by 8 bases and J by 3 bases, with 8 bases between. Germline values: CDR1 SNHLY, CDR2 FYNNEI. The CDR3 is 11 residues long. The CDR3, as DNA: TGTGCCAGCGGGGGGTACTACGAGCAGTACTTC. Its protein product is CASGGYYEQYF.

The chain couples TRBV6-1 to TRBJ2-1; 10 bases align to TRBD2. The length of the CDR3 is 15 residues. With V trimmed by 8 bases and J by 7 bases, 11 bases remained unmatched. Germline-derived CDR1 and CDR2 are MNHNS and SASEGT. In DNA form, the CDR3 reads TGTGCCAGCGATACCTTAGCGGGAGGTAAGAATGAGCAGTTCTTC. It yields the protein CASDTLAGGKNEQFF.

This clone was seen a single time. The rearrangement links TRBV4-2 to TRBJ2-2; 14 positions agree with TRBD2. Unmatched junction bases numbered 5, after V lost 1 base and J lost 7 bases. The CDR3 covers 17 residues. Germline assignment: CDR1 LGHNA and CDR2 YNFKEQ. The CDR3 region is CASSQGLAGGPGGELFF. CDR3 DNA sequence: TGTGCCAGCAGCCAAGGACTAGCGGGAGGGCCGGGCGGGGAGCTGTTTTTT.

The rearrangement uses TRBV7-2 and TRBJ2-7; 8 positions agree with TRBD1. The V and J ends lost 3 bases and 6 bases, in that order; junction bases with no gene match: 7. The CDR3 runs 14 residues. In germline, CDR1 is SGHTA, CDR2 FQGNSA. This CDR3 reads CASSFPDRDGEQYF. The CDR3 DNA follows: TGTGCCAGCAGCTTCCCGGACAGGGATGGCGAGCAGTACTTC. The variable domain in full, completed from reference TRBV7-2 and TRBJ2-7, reads GAGVSQSPSNKVTEKGKDVELRCDPISGHTALYWYRQSLGQGLEFLIYFQGNSAPDKSGLPSDRFSAERTGGSVSTLTIQRTQQEDSAVYLCASSFPDRDGEQYFGPGTRLTVT.

The chain employs TRBV18 and TRBJ2-7; 13 nucleotides match TRBD2. CDR3 length: 16 amino acids. Unmatched junction bases numbered 7, after V lost 6 bases and J lost 2 bases. Germline loops: CDR1 KGHSH, CDR2 LQKENI. CDR3 nucleotide sequence: TGTGCCAGCTCCCCAGGACTAGCGGGAGAGGCCTACGAGCAGTACTTC. Its protein product is CASSPGLAGEAYEQYF.

The chain employs TRBV19 and TRBJ1-1, with a weak D call TRBD1 (5 bases). This CDR3 contains 11 residues. Germline CDR1 LNHDA, CDR2 SQIVND (reference sequence). Trimming took off 6 bases at V and 4 bases at J, with 6 bases between the two ends. The CDR3 coding sequence is TGTGCCAGTAGGAGGGGCACTGAAGCTTTCTTT. It yields the protein CASRRGTEAFF.

Here the CDR3 reads CAIRGQGGGGEQYF. The CDR3 region has the DNA TGTGCCATCAGAGGCCAGGGTGGGGGAGGCGAGCAGTACTTC. The chain links TRBV10-3 to TRBJ2-7; D perhaps matches TRBD2 (6 bases). CDR3 length: 14 amino acids. Looked up from germline, CDR1 is ENHRY and CDR2 is SYGVKD. The ends were cut back, 6 bases at V and 6 bases at J, with 18 bases in the middle.

The chain combines TRBV28 with TRBJ2-7; 8 bases are a match to TRBD1. The CDR3 extends over 14 amino acids. The V and J ends lost 10 bases and 3 bases, in that order; junction bases with no gene match: 11. Germline CDR1 and CDR2: MDHEN and SYDVKM. The DNA of the CDR3 is TGTGCCACCTCCGCCAATACAGGGGGCTACGAGCAGTACTTC. Translating gives CATSANTGGYEQYF.

The chain links TRBV18 to TRBJ2-5; D is unresolved. CDR1 and CDR2 from the germline V gene are KGHSH and LQKENI. V was cut by 2 bases and J by 1 base, with 5 bases left in between. There are 13 residues in the CDR3. In DNA, the CDR3 is TGTGCCAGCTCACCAGGCTTCCAAGAGACCCAGTACTTC. It codes for CASSPGFQETQYF.

The CDR3 coding sequence is TGTGCCAGCAGTAAACGACAGGGTTCTAAAGGGAATCAGCCCCAGCATTTT. It encodes CASSKRQGSKGNQPQHF. The chain combines TRBV25-1 with TRBJ1-5; 7 nucleotides line up with TRBD1. There are 17 residues in the CDR3. V lost 5 bases to trimming and J lost 4 bases; unmatched junction nucleotides: 14. The germline gives CDR1 MGHDK, CDR2 SYGVNS.

This rearrangement joins TRBV4-3 to TRBJ1-5; 8 positions match TRBD1. Germline loops: CDR1 LGHNA, CDR2 YSLEER. This CDR3 is built from 15 residues. V shed 0 bases and J 6 bases; nucleotides not matched to a gene: 4. The CDR3, as DNA: TGCGCCAGCAGCCAAGATTTCAGGGGGCGTCAGCCCCAGCATTTT. The encoded protein is CASSQDFRGRQPQHF.

CDR3 region: CASSLLAGSYEQYF. The CDR3 nucleotides read TGTGCCAGCAGCTTGTTGGCCGGAAGCTACGAGCAGTACTTC. The chain uses TRBV5-6 and TRBJ2-7; D is ambiguous. V was cut by 1 base and J by 3 bases, with 11 bases left in between. The CDR3 contains 14 residues. Germline CDR1 SGHDT, CDR2 YYEEEE.

The chain combines TRBV5-1 with TRBJ1-5; D remains unclear. Deletions cut 0 bases from V and 2 bases from J, with 9 bases between. Germline assignment: CDR1 SGHRS and CDR2 YFSETQ. The CDR3 is made up of 15 amino acids. The CDR3 is CASSLGAAGNQPQHF. The CDR3 DNA sequence: TGCGCCAGCAGCTTGGGGGCGGCGGGCAATCAGCCCCAGCATTTT.

This clone was counted a single time. V and J are TRBV7-8 and TRBJ2-3, with 7 bases matching TRBD1. The ends lost 5 bases at V and 9 bases at J; junction bases unmatched: 5. The V gene's germline CDR1 is SGHVS and CDR2 FQNEAQ. CDR3 length equals 12 residues. The CDR3 nucleotides read TGTGCCAGCAGCGTAGACAGGGACACGCAGTATTTT. Translation: CASSVDRDTQYF.

The chain recombines TRBV10-3 with TRBJ1-2; D gene unclear. The CDR3 length is 12 residues. Germline V gene data show CDR1 as ENHRY and CDR2 as SYGVKD. V lost 3 bases and J lost 7, with 9 bases in between. The DNA of the CDR3 is TGTGCCATCAGTGATGGGTTGGGTGGCTACACCTTC. As protein: CAISDGLGGYTF.

The J gene is TRBJ2-6, the V gene TRBV4-3, with D uncertain. The germline V gene encodes CDR1 LGHNA and CDR2 YSLEER. CDR3 length: 16 amino acids. Deletions cut 4 bases from V and 0 bases from J, with 10 bases between. Here the CDR3 reads CASSRGVRSGANVLTF. The DNA of the CDR3 is TGCGCCAGCAGCCGTGGTGTCCGCTCTGGGGCCAACGTCCTGACTTTC.

The CDR3 is CASRHHPRTRANEQFF. DNA of the CDR3: TGTGCAAGTCGCCATCATCCTCGGACCCGGGCCAATGAGCAGTTCTTC. The chain combines TRBV12-2 with TRBJ2-1. TRBV12-2 is a known pseudogene. This CDR3 is 16 amino acids long.

The chain has TRBV5-5 and TRBJ2-5; maybe TRBD2 (5 bases). The V gene's germline CDR1 is SGHKS and CDR2 YYEKEE (reference sequence). CDR3 length: 12 amino acids. V was trimmed by 4 bases and J by 12 bases, leaving 16 bases between them. In nucleotides, the CDR3 is TGTGCCAGCAGCCCCGAGGAGCGGAGAAAGTACTTC. Translation: CASSPEERRKYF.

CDR3 in amino acids: CASSPPGEGSPLHF. The CDR3 bases are TGTGCCAGCTCCCCCCCAGGGGAGGGGTCACCCCTCCACTTT. The chain has TRBV18 and TRBJ1-6; a possible D gene is TRBD1 (6 bases). The CDR3 spans 14 residues. V dropped 6 bases and J dropped 10 bases, with 16 bases sitting between them. CDR1 is KGHSH and CDR2 is LQKENI in the germline V gene.

This chain uses TRBV27 with TRBJ2-1; TRBD2 agrees at 14 bases. CDR1 and CDR2 from the germline V gene are MNHEY and SMNVEV (reference sequence). CDR3 size: 16 residues. J gave up 6 bases and V 5 bases, and 6 bases lay outside the gene matches. The CDR3 DNA sequence: TGTGCCAGCAGTCCCCAGGGACTAGCGGGAGTCAATGAGCAGTTCTTC. It yields the protein CASSPQGLAGVNEQFF.